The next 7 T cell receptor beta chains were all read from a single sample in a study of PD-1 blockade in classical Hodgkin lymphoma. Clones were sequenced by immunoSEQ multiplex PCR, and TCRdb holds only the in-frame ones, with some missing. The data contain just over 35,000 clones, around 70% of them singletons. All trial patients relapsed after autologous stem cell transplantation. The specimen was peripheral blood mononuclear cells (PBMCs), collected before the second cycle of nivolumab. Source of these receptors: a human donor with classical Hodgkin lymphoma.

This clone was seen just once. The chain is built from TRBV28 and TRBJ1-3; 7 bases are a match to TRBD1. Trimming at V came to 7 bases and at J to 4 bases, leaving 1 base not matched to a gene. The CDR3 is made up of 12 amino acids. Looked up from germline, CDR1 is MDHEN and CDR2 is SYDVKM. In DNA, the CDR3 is TGTGCCAGCAAGGGACAGGGAAACACCATATATTTT. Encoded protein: CASKGQGNTIYF.

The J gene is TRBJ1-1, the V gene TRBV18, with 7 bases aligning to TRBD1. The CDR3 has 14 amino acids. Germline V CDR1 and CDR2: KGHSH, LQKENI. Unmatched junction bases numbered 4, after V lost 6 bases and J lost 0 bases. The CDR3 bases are TGTGCCAGCTCGCCGACAGGGCTGAACACTGAAGCTTTCTTT. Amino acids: CASSPTGLNTEAFF.

The CDR3 nucleotides read TGTGCCAGCAGTTCCCAGGGGGCTGGGGCCAACGTCCTGACTTTC. Amino acid sequence: CASSSQGAGANVLTF. The genes are TRBV6-6 and TRBJ2-6; 7 positions agree with TRBD1. The CDR3 loop spans 15 amino acids. CDR1 and CDR2 (germline): MNHNY, SVGAGI (reference sequence). Trimming cost V 4 bases and J 2 bases; bases outside gene matches: 2.

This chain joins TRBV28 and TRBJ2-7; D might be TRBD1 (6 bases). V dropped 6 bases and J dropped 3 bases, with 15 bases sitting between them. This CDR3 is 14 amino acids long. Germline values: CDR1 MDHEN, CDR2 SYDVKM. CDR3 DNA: TGTGCCAGCAGAAGACCGGAAGGGGGCTACGAGCAGTACTTC. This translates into CASRRPEGGYEQYF.

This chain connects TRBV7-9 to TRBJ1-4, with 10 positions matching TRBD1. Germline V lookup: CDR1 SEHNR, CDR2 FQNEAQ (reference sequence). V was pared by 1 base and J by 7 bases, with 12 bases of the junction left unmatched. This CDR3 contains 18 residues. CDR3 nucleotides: TGTGCCAGCAGCTTAGTCTTGACGACAGGGGGCGTTGGTGAAAAACTGTTTTTT. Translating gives CASSLVLTTGGVGEKLFF.

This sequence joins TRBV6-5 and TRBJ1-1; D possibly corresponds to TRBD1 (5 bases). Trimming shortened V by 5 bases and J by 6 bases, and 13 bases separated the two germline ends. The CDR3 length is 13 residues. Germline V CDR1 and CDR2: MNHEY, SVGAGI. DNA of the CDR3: TGTGCCAGCAGTACGGGACCGTCAGCTGAAGCTTTCTTT. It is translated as CASSTGPSAEAFF.

The CDR3 coding sequence is TGTGCCAGCAGGATAAGAGCAACAGGGGACACTGAAGCTTTCTTT. Its protein is CASRIRATGDTEAFF. The rearrangement links TRBV6-5 to TRBJ1-1; 7 nucleotides agree with TRBD1. Per germline, CDR1 MNHEY and CDR2 SVGAGI. The CDR3 has 15 residues. The ends lost 6 bases at V and 3 bases at J; junction bases unmatched: 10.